The TCR beta chain described here comes from a study of shared clonotypes between healthy human individuals. The V end lost 7 bases, the J end lost 1 base, and 8 bases lay between the germline ends. There are 12 residues in the CDR3. CDR1 and CDR2 from the germline V gene are SQVTM and ANQGSEA. Only in-frame clones appear in the TCRdb table, and some are missing; sequencing was by immunoSEQ multiplex PCR. The table shows millions of clones, with over 90% occurring only once. Worth noting for this clone: Other nucleotide sequences in the sample specify the same CDR3.

The rearrangement uses TRBV29-1 and TRBJ1-5; D perhaps matches TRBD1 (5 bases). This clonotype was obtained from a man aged 18 to 30 in good health. Some clones in this sample may be carry-over from other donors' samples. Sequencing used naive CD4+ T cells from PBMCs. This sample's subset: CD45RA+ positively selected. CDR3 in amino acids: CSAGGSNQPQHF. The CDR3 bases are TGCAGCGCGGGGGGAAGCAATCAGCCCCAGCATTTT.